Each of the 15 T cell receptor beta chains below was sequenced from the same sample in a study of patients and donors after allogeneic stem cell transplantation (dated by TCRdb to about 2020). Receptor libraries were prepared by RT-PCR. Sequencing used a NextSeq 550. TCRdb reprocessed the public reads (quality trimming at Q25 with fastp, clone calling with MiXCR) and kept in-frame beta chains. Duplicate CDR3 protein sequences are folded into a single record with the most common DNA and genes. Across this sample there are roughly 880,000 distinct CDR3 sequences, with 18% seen only once. The biggest ten clones account for roughly 6% of the sample. The material sequenced was blood, either unsorted or a sorted T cell fraction (not recorded which). The source of these receptors is a human donor who was either an allogeneic HSCT recipient or a stem cell or donor lymphocyte infusion donor (not recorded which). It is not recorded whose cells these are; they may come from a transplant donor.

A few counts support this clonotype. This rearrangement joins TRBV4-1 to TRBJ1-2; possible D gene TRBD1, 6 bases. V dropped 1 base and J dropped 4 bases, with 13 bases sitting between them. Germline assignment: CDR1 MGHRA and CDR2 YSYEKL. The CDR3 is 15 residues long. The CDR3 region is CASSQVTGIIYGYTF. The CDR3 DNA reads as TGCGCCAGCAGCCAAGTTACAGGGATTATCTATGGCTACACCTTC.

This clonotype was counted a few times. The chain recombines TRBV4-1 with TRBJ1-2; no firm D call. CDR3 size: 14 residues. With 0 bases removed from V and 6 bases from J, the gap between germline ends came to 11 bases. Germline V gene sequence: CDR1 MGHRA, CDR2 YSYEKL. CDR3 residues: CASSQDPGSDGYTF. CDR3 bases: TGCGCCAGCAGCCAAGATCCGGGTTCTGATGGCTACACCTTC.

The chain links TRBV2 to TRBJ1-2, with 8 bases aligning to TRBD1. Per germline, CDR1 SNHLY and CDR2 FYNNEI. The junction had 8 bases not matched to a gene; V was cut back by 7 bases and J by 4 bases. The CDR3 spans 14 residues. The chain's CDR3 is CASMNRTGPYGYTF. CDR3 in DNA: TGTGCCAGCATGAATAGGACAGGGCCCTATGGCTACACCTTC.

This chain connects TRBV5-1 to TRBJ2-2, with D possibly being TRBD2 (5 bases). CDR1 and CDR2 from the germline V gene are SGHRS and YFSETQ. V gave up 4 bases and J gave up 1 base, with 14 bases separating them. The CDR3 spans 16 residues. The CDR3 nucleotides are TGCGCCAGCAGCCCAGGACTTTCGATGAACACCGGGGAGCTGTTTTTT. This gives the protein CASSPGLSMNTGELFF.

The chain couples TRBV25-1 to TRBJ1-1; D is uncertain. CDR3 length: 13 residues. Germline CDR1 reads MGHDK; CDR2 reads SYGVNS. Trimming took 4 bases from V and 11 from J, leaving 17 bases between them. The CDR3 nucleotides are TGTGCCAGCAGTGTTCGAGATACTCCGGGGGCTTTCTTT. Its protein product is CASSVRDTPGAFF.

The chain uses TRBV4-1 and TRBJ1-6, with 7 bases identical to TRBD1. V lost 0 bases to trimming and J lost 7 bases; unmatched junction nucleotides: 3. Per the germline V gene, CDR1 is MGHRA and CDR2 is YSYEKL. The CDR3 length is 15 residues. Here the CDR3 reads CASSQDGDRNSPLHF. The CDR3 bases are TGCGCCAGCAGCCAAGATGGGGACAGAAATTCACCCCTCCACTTT.

V usage is TRBV6-5 and J usage is TRBJ2-2; 10 nucleotides line up with TRBD2. The junction had 7 bases not matched to a gene; V was cut back by 2 bases and J by 7 bases. CDR3 length: 16 residues. Germline values: CDR1 MNHEY, CDR2 SVGAGI. CDR3 in DNA: TGTGCCAGCAGTTACGGGACTAGCGAGGGCGGCGGGGAGCTGTTTTTT. Its protein is CASSYGTSEGGGELFF.

This clonotype came up a few times. J is TRBJ2-1 and V is TRBV27; 12 nucleotides align to TRBD2. There are 17 residues in the CDR3. CDR1 and CDR2 (germline): MNHEY, SMNVEV (reference sequence). The ends lost 5 bases at V and 8 bases at J; junction bases unmatched: 13. The CDR3 DNA sequence: TGTGCCAGCAGTCCCTCCCAGAGACTAGCGGGAGCCCATGAGCAGTTCTTC. This translates into CASSPSQRLAGAHEQFF.

This clonotype was detected only a few times. This chain uses TRBV7-7 with TRBJ1-5; the D is unclear. The CDR3 is 12 amino acids. The V end was cut by 1 base, the J end by 12 bases, with 10 bases between. Germline V lookup: CDR1 SSHAT, CDR2 FNYEAQ (reference sequence). The CDR3 reads CASSLGRTNQHF. The CDR3 nucleotides read TGTGCCAGCAGCTTAGGGCGAACTAACCAGCATTTT.

This clonotype has a handful of counts. This chain uses TRBV7-9 with TRBJ2-5, with 7 nucleotides matching TRBD1. Germline assignment: CDR1 SEHNR and CDR2 FQNEAQ (reference sequence). The CDR3 is 15 residues long. Trimming at V came to 5 bases and at J to 2 bases, leaving 8 bases not matched to a gene. In nucleotides, the CDR3 is TGTGCCAGCAGCGCTGGGACAGCTCTTCAAGAGACCCAGTACTTC. Its translation: CASSAGTALQETQYF.

CDR3 nucleotide sequence: TGTGCCAGCAGTTTTGGTGGGGGGGCGTCGACTGAAGCTTTCTTT. Translation gives CASSFGGGASTEAFF. V and J are TRBV25-1 and TRBJ1-1, with D perhaps matching TRBD1 (6 bases). The germline V gene encodes CDR1 MGHDK and CDR2 SYGVNS. V was shortened by 5 bases and J by 5 bases, with 18 bases between the two germline ends. The CDR3 has 15 amino acids.

This clonotype has more than one count but fewer than ten. The chain links TRBV29-1 to TRBJ2-7, with 7 bases aligning to TRBD1. CDR3 length equals 14 residues. Trimming cost V 5 bases and J 7 bases; bases outside gene matches: 14. Germline loops: CDR1 SQVTM, CDR2 ANQGSEA. In DNA form, the CDR3 reads TGCAGCGTTTTTTCCGGACAGGACCTACGGGAGCAGTACTTC. It yields the protein CSVFSGQDLREQYF.

This chain connects TRBV12-3 or TRBV12-4 to TRBJ1-3, with 8 bases identical to TRBD1. The CDR3 is 15 amino acids. The V and J ends lost 4 bases and 10 bases, in that order; junction bases with no gene match: 12. Here the CDR3 reads CASSSAGQAVGTIYF. CDR3 in DNA: TGTGCCAGCAGTTCCGCGGGACAGGCTGTAGGGACCATATATTTT.

CDR3 bases: TGCAGCCCGAGGAGGGACACTGAAGCTTTCTTT. This translates into CSPRRDTEAFF. The chain combines TRBV20-1 with TRBJ1-1; D remains unclear. The CDR3 runs to 11 residues. The germline V gene encodes CDR1 DFQATT and CDR2 SNEGSKA (reference sequence).

This clonotype was counted many times. The chain uses TRBV10-3 and TRBJ2-7, with D perhaps matching TRBD1 (6 bases). The CDR3 is 14 residues long. Trimming took off 3 bases at V and 0 bases at J, with 9 bases between the two ends. Germline V gives CDR1 ENHRY, CDR2 SYGVKD. The CDR3: CAISEGGSSYEQYF. The CDR3 DNA reads TGTGCCATCAGTGAAGGGGGAAGCTCCTACGAGCAGTACTTC.